This T cell receptor beta chain stems from a study of T cell responses to AZD1222 COVID-19 vaccine. Study-wide results and limits: Across the whole spike, CD4 TCRs peaked at regions 160-218 and 743-854.

Some clones are missing from TCRdb's copy, which holds only in-frame ones; the method was immunoSEQ multiplex PCR. The sample has fewer than 85,000 clones; roughly 94% are singletons. Germline V gives CDR1 MRHNA, CDR2 SNTAGT. V gave up 4 bases and J gave up 4 bases, with 19 bases separating them. CDR3 size: 17 residues. A word on this clone: Its antigen is not known.

This material consisted of peripheral blood, taken on day 0 of MenACWY control vaccination. The gene calls are TRBV6-4 and TRBJ2-2; D gene unclear. The TCR comes from an adult in good health. The CDR3 coding sequence is TGTGCCAGCAGTGTGGGCGGCACAAACCAAGGCACCGGGGAGCTGTTTTTT. Amino acid sequence: CASSVGGTNQGTGELFF.